The T cell receptor (beta chain) under discussion was sequenced for a study of T cells in Graves' hyperthyroidism and ophthalmopathy. CDR3 length: 14 residues. Germline CDR1 SEHNR, CDR2 FQNEAQ (reference sequence). V shed 6 bases and J 6 bases; nucleotides not matched to a gene: 4. Amplified TCR beta CDR3 regions came from RNA transcripts. The HTBI set primed first-round TCR CDR3 RT-PCR. MiXCR, applied by TCRdb to the multiplex PCR reads, yields one record per CDR3 protein. The sample carries 96,000 or so distinct CDR3 sequences, roughly 49% recorded once. The receptor comes from a woman between 40 and 55 years old with Graves' hyperthyroidism. The chain couples TRBV7-9 to TRBJ2-7; 14 bases agree with TRBD2. The sequencing input was blood. This CDR3 is CASRTGTSGSEQYF. The CDR3 DNA sequence: TGTGCCAGCAGAACCGGGACTAGCGGGAGCGAGCAGTACTTC.